This TCR beta chain was sequenced during a study of blood T cell repertoires in COVID-19. Study-wide context: Italy, Spain and the United States were the sources of the convalescent and acute COVID-19 samples.

Sequencing used immunoSEQ multiplex PCR; TCRdb keeps in-frame clones, though not all of them. The table has around 140,000 clones, about four fifths seen once; the top ten hold 15%. Trimming cost V 6 bases and J 4 bases; bases outside gene matches: 4. This CDR3 has 13 residues. Germline V CDR1 and CDR2: SGHRS, YFSETQ. The chain has TRBV5-1 and TRBJ1-2; 9 positions agree with TRBD1. The source of this sequence is a human donor with acute or convalescent COVID-19. The donor label of this sample is uncertain. The specimen sequenced was peripheral blood. The CDR3 DNA reads as TGCGCCAGCAACACAGGGGGCGGCTATGGCTACACCTTC. It codes for CASNTGGGYGYTF.